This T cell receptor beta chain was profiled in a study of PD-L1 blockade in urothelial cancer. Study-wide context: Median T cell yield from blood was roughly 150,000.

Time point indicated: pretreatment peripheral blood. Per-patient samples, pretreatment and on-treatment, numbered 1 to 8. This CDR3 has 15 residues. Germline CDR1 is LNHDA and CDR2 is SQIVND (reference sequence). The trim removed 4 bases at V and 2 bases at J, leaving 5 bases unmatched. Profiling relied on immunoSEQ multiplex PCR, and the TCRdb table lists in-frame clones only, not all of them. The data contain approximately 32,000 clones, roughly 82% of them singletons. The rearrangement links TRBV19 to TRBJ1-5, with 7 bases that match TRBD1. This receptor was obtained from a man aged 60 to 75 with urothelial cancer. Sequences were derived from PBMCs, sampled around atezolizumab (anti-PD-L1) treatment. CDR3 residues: CASSTQGVRNQPQHF. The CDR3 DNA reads TGTGCCAGTAGTACCCAGGGGGTTCGCAATCAGCCCCAGCATTTT.